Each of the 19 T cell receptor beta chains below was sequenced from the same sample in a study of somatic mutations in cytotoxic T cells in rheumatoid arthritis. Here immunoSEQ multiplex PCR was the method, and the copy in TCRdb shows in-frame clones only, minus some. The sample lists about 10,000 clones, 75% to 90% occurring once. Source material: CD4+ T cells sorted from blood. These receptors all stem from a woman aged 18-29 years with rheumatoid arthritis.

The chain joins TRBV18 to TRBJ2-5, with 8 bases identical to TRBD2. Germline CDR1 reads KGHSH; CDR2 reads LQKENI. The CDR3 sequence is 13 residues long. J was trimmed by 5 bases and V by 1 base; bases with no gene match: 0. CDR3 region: CASSPQRGETQYF. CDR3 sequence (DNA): TGTGCCAGCTCACCACAGCGGGGGGAGACCCAGTACTTC.

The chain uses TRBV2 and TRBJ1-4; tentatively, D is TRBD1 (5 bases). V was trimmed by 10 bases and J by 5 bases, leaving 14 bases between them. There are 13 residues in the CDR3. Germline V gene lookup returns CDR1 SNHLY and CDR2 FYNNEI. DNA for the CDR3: TGTGCCACCACCCGTGGGGCGAATGAAAAACTGTTTTTT. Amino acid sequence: CATTRGANEKLFF.

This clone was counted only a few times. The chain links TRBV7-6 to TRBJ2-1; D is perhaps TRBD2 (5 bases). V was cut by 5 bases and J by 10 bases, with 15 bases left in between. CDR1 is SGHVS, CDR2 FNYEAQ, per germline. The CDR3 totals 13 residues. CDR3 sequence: CASSRDSGIEQFF. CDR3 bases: TGTGCCAGCAGCCGAGACTCGGGAATAGAGCAGTTCTTC.

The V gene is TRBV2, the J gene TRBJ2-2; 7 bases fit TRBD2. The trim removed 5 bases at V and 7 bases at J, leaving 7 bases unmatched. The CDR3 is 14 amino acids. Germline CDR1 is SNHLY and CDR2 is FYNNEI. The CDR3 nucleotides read TGTGCCAGCAGTTGGCTAGCGGTGGGCGGGGAGCTGTTTTTT. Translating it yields CASSWLAVGGELFF.

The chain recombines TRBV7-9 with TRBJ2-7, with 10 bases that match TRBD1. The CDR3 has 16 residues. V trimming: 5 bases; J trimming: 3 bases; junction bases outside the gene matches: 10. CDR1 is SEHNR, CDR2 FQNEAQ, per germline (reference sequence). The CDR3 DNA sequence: TGTGCCAGCAGCCCGGGACAGGGGACAGGGCGCTACGAGCAGTACTTC. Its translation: CASSPGQGTGRYEQYF.

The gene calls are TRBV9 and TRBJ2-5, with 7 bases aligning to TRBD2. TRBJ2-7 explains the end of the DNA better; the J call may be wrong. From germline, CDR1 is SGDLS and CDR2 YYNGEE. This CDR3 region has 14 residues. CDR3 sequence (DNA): TGTGCCAGCAGCGTAGGGACTAGTTCCCACGAGCAGTACTTC. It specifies CASSVGTSSHEQYF.

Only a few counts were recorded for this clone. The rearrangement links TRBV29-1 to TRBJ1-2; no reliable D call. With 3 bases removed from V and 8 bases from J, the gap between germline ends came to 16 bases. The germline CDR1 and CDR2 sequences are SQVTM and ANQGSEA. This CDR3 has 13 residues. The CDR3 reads CSVEITVGIGYTF. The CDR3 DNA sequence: TGCAGCGTTGAGATAACAGTAGGTATCGGCTACACCTTC. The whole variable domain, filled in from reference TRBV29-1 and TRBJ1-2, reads SAVISQKPSRDICQRGTSLTIQCQVDSQVTMMFWYRQQPGQSLTLIATANQGSEATYESGFVIDKFPISRPNLTFSTLTVSNMSPEDSSIYLCSVEITVGIGYTFGSGTRLTVV.

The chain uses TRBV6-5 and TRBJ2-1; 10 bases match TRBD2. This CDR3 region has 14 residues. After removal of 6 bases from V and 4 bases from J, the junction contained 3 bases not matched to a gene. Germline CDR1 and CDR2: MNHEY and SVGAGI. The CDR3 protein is CASSRTSGYNEQFF. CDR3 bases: TGTGCCAGCAGCCGGACTAGCGGATACAATGAGCAGTTCTTC.

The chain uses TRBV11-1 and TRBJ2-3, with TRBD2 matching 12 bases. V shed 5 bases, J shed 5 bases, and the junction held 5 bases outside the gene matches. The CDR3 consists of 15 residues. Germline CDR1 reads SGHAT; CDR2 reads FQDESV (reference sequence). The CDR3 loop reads CASSASSGGGDTQYF. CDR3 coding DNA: TGTGCCAGCAGCGCTTCTAGCGGGGGGGGAGATACGCAGTATTTT.

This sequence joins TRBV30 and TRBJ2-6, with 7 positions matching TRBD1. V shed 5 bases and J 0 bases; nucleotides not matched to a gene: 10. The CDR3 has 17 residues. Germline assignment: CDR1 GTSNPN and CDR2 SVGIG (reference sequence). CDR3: CAWSPGQTTSGANVLTF. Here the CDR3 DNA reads TGTGCCTGGTCGCCGGGACAGACGACCTCTGGGGCCAACGTCCTGACTTTC.

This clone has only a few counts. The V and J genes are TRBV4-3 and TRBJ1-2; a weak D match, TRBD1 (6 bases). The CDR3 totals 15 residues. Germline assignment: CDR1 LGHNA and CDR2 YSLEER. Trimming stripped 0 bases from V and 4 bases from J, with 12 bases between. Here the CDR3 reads CASSQDGGLTYGYTF. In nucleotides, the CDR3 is TGCGCCAGCAGCCAAGATGGGGGCCTCACCTATGGCTACACCTTC.

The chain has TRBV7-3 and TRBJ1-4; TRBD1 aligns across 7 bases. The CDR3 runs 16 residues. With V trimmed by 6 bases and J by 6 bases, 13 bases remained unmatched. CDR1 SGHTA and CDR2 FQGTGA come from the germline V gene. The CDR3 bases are TGTGCCAGCAGACTCAGGGCGAGTGGACAGGATGAAAAACTGTTTTTT. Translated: CASRLRASGQDEKLFF.

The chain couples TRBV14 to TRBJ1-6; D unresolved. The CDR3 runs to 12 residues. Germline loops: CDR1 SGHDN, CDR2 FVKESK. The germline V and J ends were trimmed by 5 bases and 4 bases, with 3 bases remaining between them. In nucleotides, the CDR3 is TGTGCCAGCAGCTATTATAATTCACCCCTCCACTTT. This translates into CASSYYNSPLHF.

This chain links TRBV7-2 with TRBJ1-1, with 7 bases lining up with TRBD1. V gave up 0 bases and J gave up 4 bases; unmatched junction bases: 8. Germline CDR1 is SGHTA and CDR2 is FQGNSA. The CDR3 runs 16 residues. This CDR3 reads CASSLALTGSGTEAFF. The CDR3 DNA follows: TGTGCCAGCAGCTTAGCGCTGACAGGGTCGGGCACTGAAGCTTTCTTT.

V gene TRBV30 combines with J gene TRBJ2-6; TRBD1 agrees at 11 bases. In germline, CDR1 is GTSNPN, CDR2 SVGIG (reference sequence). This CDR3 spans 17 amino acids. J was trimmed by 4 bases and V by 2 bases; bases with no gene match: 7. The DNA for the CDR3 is TGTGCCTGGAGTTACGGACAGGGGGCATGGGGGGCCAACGTCCTGACTTTC. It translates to CAWSYGQGAWGANVLTF.

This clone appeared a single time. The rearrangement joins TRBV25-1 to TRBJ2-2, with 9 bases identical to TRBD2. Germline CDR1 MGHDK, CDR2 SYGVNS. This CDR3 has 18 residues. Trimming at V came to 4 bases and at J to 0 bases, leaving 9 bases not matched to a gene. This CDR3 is CASSVPAGGYSNTGELFF. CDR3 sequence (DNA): TGTGCCAGCAGTGTCCCAGCGGGGGGATATTCGAACACCGGGGAGCTGTTTTTT.

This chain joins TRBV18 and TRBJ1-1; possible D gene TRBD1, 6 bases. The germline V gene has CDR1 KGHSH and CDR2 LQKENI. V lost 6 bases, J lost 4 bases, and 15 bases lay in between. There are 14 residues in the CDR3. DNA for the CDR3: TGTGCCAGCTCCTTGGGGGCGGCGGGCACTGAAGCTTTCTTT. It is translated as CASSLGAAGTEAFF.

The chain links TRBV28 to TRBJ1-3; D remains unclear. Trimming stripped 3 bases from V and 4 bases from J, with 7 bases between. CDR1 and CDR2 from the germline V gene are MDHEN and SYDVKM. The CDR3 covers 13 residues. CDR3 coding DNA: TGTGCCAGCAGTTTCATCGGGGGAAACACCATATATTTT. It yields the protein CASSFIGGNTIYF.

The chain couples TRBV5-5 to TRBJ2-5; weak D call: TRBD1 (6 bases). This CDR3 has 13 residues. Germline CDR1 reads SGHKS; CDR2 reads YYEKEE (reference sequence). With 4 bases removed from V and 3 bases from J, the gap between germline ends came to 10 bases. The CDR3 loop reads CASSHTGKETQYF. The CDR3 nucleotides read TGTGCCAGCAGCCATACAGGGAAAGAGACCCAGTACTTC. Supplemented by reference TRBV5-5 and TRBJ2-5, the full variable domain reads DAGVTQSPTHLIKTRGQQVTLRCSPISGHKSVSWYQQVLGQGPQFIFQYYEKEERGRGNFPDRFSARQFPNYSSELNVNALLLGDSALYLCASSHTGKETQYFGPGTRLLVL.